The 29 T cell receptor beta chains below were found in one sample sequenced in a study of response to subunit inactivated influenza vaccine. One entry per CDR3 protein results from TCRdb running MiXCR on the RT-PCR reads. The repertoire includes roughly 790,000 distinct CDR3 sequences, about 20% of them detected once, and 10% sits in the top ten. Specimen: PBMCs from blood, collected about 5 days after vaccination. These receptor sequences come from a man aged 50 to 59 who received an inactivated influenza vaccine.

This clonotype was counted between two and nine times. The rearrangement links TRBV5-1 to TRBJ2-5; 10 positions match TRBD2. J gave up 1 base and V 0 bases, and 9 bases lay outside the gene matches. The CDR3 has 18 amino acids. CDR1 and CDR2 from the germline V gene are SGHRS and YFSETQ. The CDR3 region has the DNA TGCGCCAGCAGCTTGGGAGACAGGACTAGCGGATTCCAAGAGACCCAGTACTTC. The encoded protein is CASSLGDRTSGFQETQYF. The whole variable domain, remainder taken from reference TRBV5-1 and TRBJ2-5, is KAGVTQTPRYLIKTRGQQVTLSCSPISGHRSVSWYQQTPGQGLQFLFEYFSETQRNKGNFPGRFSGRQFSNSRSEMNVSTLELGDSALYLCASSLGDRTSGFQETQYFGPGTRLLVL.

This clonotype was seen a few times. The chain recombines TRBV20-1 with TRBJ2-5; D gene uncertain. Germline V gives CDR1 DFQATT, CDR2 SNEGSKA (reference sequence). V lost 4 bases and J 4 bases, leaving 13 bases between the germline ends. This CDR3 spans 13 amino acids. CDR3 bases: TGCAGTGCTACCCACCACGGGCGAGAGACCCAGTACTTC. This gives the protein CSATHHGRETQYF.

The chain couples TRBV28 to TRBJ2-3; D is ambiguous. The V gene's germline CDR1 is MDHEN and CDR2 SYDVKM. This CDR3 is 15 amino acids long. Trimming left V 4 bases short and J 4 bases short, with 15 bases between. This CDR3 reads CASSSETERADTQYF. Written as DNA, the CDR3 is TGTGCCAGCAGTTCCGAGACCGAAAGGGCAGATACGCAGTATTTT.

The V gene is TRBV29-1, the J gene TRBJ1-4, with a weak D call TRBD1 (6 bases). The length of the CDR3 is 15 residues. Per germline, CDR1 SQVTM and CDR2 ANQGSEA. CDR3 residues: CIAAGHLATNEKLFF. The CDR3 nucleotides read TGCATCGCGGCGGGACACCTTGCAACTAATGAAAAACTGTTTTTT.

The chain combines TRBV11-2 with TRBJ2-7, with 12 positions matching TRBD2. Germline loops: CDR1 SGHAT, CDR2 FQNNGV. This CDR3 has 17 amino acids. Germline trimming cut 1 base from V and 1 base from J; bases unmatched to any gene: 5. CDR3 sequence (DNA): TGTGCCAGCAGCTTAGGAACTAGCGGGAGGTTTTCCTACGAGCAGTACTTC. This sequence encodes CASSLGTSGRFSYEQYF.

This clonotype was counted at least ten times. This chain joins TRBV7-2 and TRBJ2-1; D is perhaps TRBD2 (5 bases). Germline lookup yields CDR1 SGHTA and CDR2 FQGNSA. V dropped 1 base and J dropped 3 bases, with 7 bases sitting between them. The CDR3 loop spans 14 amino acids. For the CDR3, the DNA is TGTGCCAGCAGCTTAGGAGGGAACTACAATGAGCAGTTCTTC. It is translated as CASSLGGNYNEQFF.

V is TRBV5-1 and J is TRBJ2-2; 10 nucleotides match TRBD1. The CDR3 is 15 residues long. V was clipped by 3 bases and J by 6 bases; unmatched bases: 5. Germline V gene data show CDR1 as SGHRS and CDR2 as YFSETQ. CDR3 sequence (DNA): TGCGCCAGCAGCTACGACAGGGGGCTTGCCGGGGAGCTGTTTTTT. Encoded protein: CASSYDRGLAGELFF.

This clonotype turned up a few times. The chain uses TRBV28 and TRBJ2-7, with D perhaps matching TRBD2 (7 bases). The germline V and J ends were trimmed by 6 bases and 7 bases, with 13 bases remaining between them. Germline V gene sequence: CDR1 MDHEN, CDR2 SYDVKM. This CDR3 has 12 residues. DNA of the CDR3: TGTGCCAGCAGGCCCGGGGGGCGGGAGCAGTACTTC. Protein sequence: CASRPGGREQYF.

This clonotype was seen more than once but under ten times. The chain combines TRBV12-3 or TRBV12-4 with TRBJ1-4; D call uncertain. V was trimmed by 7 bases and J by 10 bases, leaving 7 bases between them. CDR3 length equals 10 residues. CDR3 loop: CASMAGKLFF. CDR3 coding DNA: TGTGCCAGCATGGCGGGAAAACTGTTTTTT.

This clonotype was recorded a few times. The gene calls are TRBV30 and TRBJ2-1; 9 bases agree with TRBD1. The CDR3 extends over 14 amino acids. V shed 2 bases, J shed 4 bases, and the junction held 3 bases outside the gene matches. Germline V gene sequence: CDR1 GTSNPN, CDR2 SVGIG (reference sequence). As DNA, the CDR3 is TGTGCCTGGAGTACAGGGGGCGGGTACAATGAGCAGTTCTTC. This sequence encodes CAWSTGGGYNEQFF.

The chain joins TRBV6-1 to TRBJ1-1; tentative D call: TRBD1 (6 bases). Trimming cost V 6 bases and J 0 bases, with 11 bases left between them. The CDR3 contains 14 residues. Germline loops: CDR1 MNHNS, CDR2 SASEGT. The CDR3 region has the DNA TGTGCCAGCAGAGGACAGTTAATGAACACTGAAGCTTTCTTT. Translated: CASRGQLMNTEAFF.

This clonotype was counted between two and nine times. The chain employs TRBV7-6 and TRBJ2-1, with a tentative D call TRBD2 (5 bases). There are 18 residues in the CDR3. With 2 bases removed from V and 0 bases from J, the gap between germline ends came to 17 bases. Per the germline V gene, CDR1 is SGHVS and CDR2 is FNYEAQ. CDR3 nucleotides: TGTGCCAGCAGCTTAAAGGATCTAATAGGGAGCTCCTACAATGAGCAGTTCTTC. Amino acid sequence: CASSLKDLIGSSYNEQFF.

DNA of the CDR3: TGTGCCAGCAGGCTAGCGGGAGCACACGAGCAGTACTTC. The encoded protein is CASRLAGAHEQYF. The chain links TRBV12-3 or TRBV12-4 to TRBJ2-7, with 10 nucleotides matching TRBD2. With V trimmed by 6 bases and J by 5 bases, 4 bases remained unmatched. The CDR3 runs 13 residues.

The V and J genes are TRBV5-8 and TRBJ2-2; D unresolved. This CDR3 comprises 12 residues. Germline CDR1 and CDR2: SGHTS and YDEGEE. V lost 1 base and J lost 13, with 11 bases in between. DNA for the CDR3: TGTGCCAGCAGCTTGCGGTCGGCCCGGCTGTTTTTT. Its protein product is CASSLRSARLFF.

The chain links TRBV29-1 to TRBJ2-1, with D maybe TRBD1 (6 bases). Germline V CDR1 and CDR2: SQVTM, ANQGSEA. Trimming shortened V by 5 bases and J by 8 bases, and 7 bases separated the two germline ends. The CDR3 extends over 10 amino acids. CDR3 amino acids: CSVTGHEQFF. The CDR3 DNA is TGCAGCGTTACAGGGCATGAGCAGTTCTTC.

At least ten counts were recorded for this clonotype. This chain connects TRBV5-1 to TRBJ2-1, with a tentative D call TRBD2 (5 bases). V was pared by 4 bases and J by 10 bases, with 21 bases between. The CDR3 spans 15 residues. Germline-derived CDR1 and CDR2 are SGHRS and YFSETQ. The CDR3 protein is CASSPLQLGPGEQFF. CDR3 coding DNA: TGCGCCAGCAGCCCCCTCCAGTTAGGTCCGGGGGAGCAGTTCTTC.

This clonotype occurred a few times. Written as DNA, the CDR3 is TGTGCCGCCCGGGGGAGGGACGAGAAGACCCAGTACTTC. As protein: CAARGRDEKTQYF. This chain uses TRBV6-6 with TRBJ2-5, with 7 nucleotides matching TRBD2. Germline assignment: CDR1 MNHNY and CDR2 SVGAGI (reference sequence). V gave up 11 bases and J gave up 6 bases; unmatched junction bases: 12. This CDR3 has 13 amino acids.

In its sample, this clonotype was seen a few times. The V and J genes are TRBV5-1 and TRBJ1-1, with a tentative D call TRBD1 (5 bases). Trimming shortened V by 4 bases and J by 5 bases, and 15 bases separated the two germline ends. In germline, CDR1 is SGHRS, CDR2 YFSETQ. This CDR3 has 14 amino acids. The CDR3 DNA reads TGCGCCAGCAGCCCGGAGGGGAGAAAAACTGAAGCTTTCTTT. This gives the protein CASSPEGRKTEAFF.

The chain is built from TRBV20-1 and TRBJ1-2; perhaps TRBD1 as D (6 bases). The V gene lost 1 base and the J gene lost 9 bases, with 9 bases spanning the gap. The CDR3 totals 11 residues. Germline CDR1 is DFQATT and CDR2 is SNEGSKA (reference sequence). The CDR3 nucleotides are TGCAGTGCTAGAGGGGACACCAGCTACACCTTC. Amino acids: CSARGDTSYTF.

This sequence joins TRBV12-3 or TRBV12-4 and TRBJ2-3; TRBD1 or TRBD2 may be the D gene (5 bases each). V was shortened by 3 bases and J by 2 bases, with 12 bases between the two germline ends. The CDR3 length is 15 residues. The DNA of the CDR3 is TGTGCCAGCAGTTTTTTTCCGGGGACCACAGATACGCAGTATTTT. Amino acids: CASSFFPGTTDTQYF.

The V and J genes are TRBV15 and TRBJ2-1, with 10 bases matching TRBD2. This CDR3 region has 21 residues. CDR1 and CDR2 from the germline V gene are LNHNV and YYDKDF (reference sequence). With 2 bases clipped from V and 4 bases from J, the junction kept 20 bases outside the gene matches. This CDR3 is CATSRLLRDRDLAGGYNEQFF. In nucleotides, the CDR3 is TGTGCCACCAGCAGACTCCTCCGGGACAGAGATTTAGCGGGGGGATACAATGAGCAGTTCTTC.

There are a few counts of this clonotype. This chain uses TRBV7-2 with TRBJ2-7; a possible D gene is TRBD2 (5 bases). V lost 2 bases to trimming and J lost 3 bases, with 8 bases between them. Germline lookup yields CDR1 SGHTA and CDR2 FQGNSA. The CDR3 has 13 amino acids. The CDR3 here is CASSLREDYEQYF. The DNA for the CDR3 is TGTGCCAGCAGCTTACGGGAAGACTACGAGCAGTACTTC.

This clonotype has just a few counts. The chain joins TRBV19 to TRBJ2-3, with 13 nucleotides matching TRBD2. The germline CDR1 and CDR2 sequences are LNHDA and SQIVND (reference sequence). With 6 bases clipped from V and 5 bases from J, the junction kept 8 bases outside the gene matches. CDR3 size: 16 residues. CDR3 in DNA: TGTGCCAGTAGCCTGACTAGCGGGAGGTTTGGAGATACGCAGTATTTT. It translates to CASSLTSGRFGDTQYF. Drawing the rest from reference TRBV19 and TRBJ2-3, the complete variable domain is DGGITQSPKYLFRKEGQNVTLSCEQNLNHDAMYWYRQDPGQGLRLIYYSQIVNDFQKGDIAEGYSVSREKKESFPLTVTSAQKNPTAFYLCASSLTSGRFGDTQYFGPGTRLTVL.

This clonotype was detected many times. The genes are TRBV6-4 and TRBJ1-1; D possibly corresponds to TRBD1 (5 bases). This CDR3 region has 16 residues. The V and J ends lost 0 bases and 0 bases respectively, with 11 bases between them. Per germline, CDR1 MRHNA and CDR2 SNTAGT. CDR3 protein: CASSDSGRALNTEAFF. CDR3 in DNA: TGTGCCAGCAGTGACTCGGGCAGGGCTCTGAACACTGAAGCTTTCTTT.

This clonotype was detected only a few times. The V call is TRBV7-8, the J call TRBJ2-1, with 7 bases identical to TRBD2. CDR1 and CDR2 from the germline V gene are SGHVS and FQNEAQ. V lost 5 bases, J lost 4 bases, and 11 bases stayed unmatched. The CDR3 is made up of 16 amino acids. The CDR3 DNA sequence: TGTGCCAGCAGCGACTCCGGGACTACCCGTTACAATGAGCAGTTCTTC. It specifies CASSDSGTTRYNEQFF.

J is TRBJ2-3 and V is TRBV5-6, with D perhaps matching TRBD2 (6 bases). V gave up 4 bases and J gave up 2 bases, with 17 bases separating them. The V gene's germline CDR1 is SGHDT and CDR2 YYEEEE. This CDR3 comprises 16 residues. This CDR3 is CASSPPGEDFTDTQYF. The CDR3 nucleotides read TGTGCCAGCAGCCCTCCGGGGGAAGACTTCACAGATACGCAGTATTTT.

V and J are TRBV6-2 or TRBV6-3 and TRBJ2-7; the D call may be TRBD1 or TRBD2 (5 bases each). V gave up 4 bases and J gave up 4 bases, with 14 bases separating them. CDR3 length: 14 residues. The germline gives CDR1 MNHEY, CDR2 SVGEGT. The CDR3 here is CASSSGRSLYEQYF. The CDR3 DNA sequence: TGTGCCAGCAGTTCGGGACGGAGCTTATACGAGCAGTACTTC.

This clonotype has a handful of counts. The CDR3 reads CASRGGILYNEQFF. CDR3 coding DNA: TGTGCCAGCAGGGGAGGGATACTCTACAATGAGCAGTTCTTC. V is TRBV7-2 and J is TRBJ2-1; 7 bases are shared with TRBD2. Looked up from germline, CDR1 is SGHTA and CDR2 is FQGNSA. This CDR3 contains 14 residues. Germline trimming cut 6 bases from V and 3 bases from J; bases unmatched to any gene: 5.

In this sample, this clonotype turned up a few times. CDR3 region: CASSQVVYNEQFF. DNA for the CDR3: TGTGCCAGCAGCCAAGTGGTTTACAATGAGCAGTTCTTC. The V and J genes are TRBV4-2 and TRBJ2-1; D not certain. Germline CDR1 is LGHNA and CDR2 is YNFKEQ. The CDR3 is 13 amino acids. The V end lost 1 base, the J end lost 4 bases, and 5 bases lay between the germline ends.